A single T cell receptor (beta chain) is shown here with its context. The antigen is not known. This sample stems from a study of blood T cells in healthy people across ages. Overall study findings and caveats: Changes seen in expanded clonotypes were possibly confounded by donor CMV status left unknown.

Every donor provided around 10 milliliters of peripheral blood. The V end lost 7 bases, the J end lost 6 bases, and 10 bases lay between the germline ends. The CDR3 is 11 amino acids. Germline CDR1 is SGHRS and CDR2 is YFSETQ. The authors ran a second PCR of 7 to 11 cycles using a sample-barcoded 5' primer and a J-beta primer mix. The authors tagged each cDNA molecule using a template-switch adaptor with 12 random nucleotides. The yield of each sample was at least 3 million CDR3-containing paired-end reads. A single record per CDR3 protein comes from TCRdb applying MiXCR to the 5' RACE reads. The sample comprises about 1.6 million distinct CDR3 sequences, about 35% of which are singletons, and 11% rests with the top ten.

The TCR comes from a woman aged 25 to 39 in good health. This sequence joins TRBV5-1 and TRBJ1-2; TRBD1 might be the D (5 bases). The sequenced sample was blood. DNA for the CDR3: TGCGCCAGCCTAGGGGAACATGGCTACACCTTC. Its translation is CASLGEHGYTF.